This T cell receptor beta chain originates from a study of identifying expanded T cells in peripheral blood. Some clones are missing from TCRdb's copy, which holds only in-frame ones; the method was immunoSEQ multiplex PCR. Of approximately 100,000 clones in the sample, 88% were seen once. This CDR3 has 14 residues. V lost 1 base to trimming and J lost 8 bases, with 14 bases between them. CDR1 and CDR2 from the germline V gene are MDHEN and SYDVKM. This receptor was taken from a person between 18 and 75 years old in good health. The chain has TRBV28 and TRBJ1-2; TRBD1 might be the D (5 bases). The sample taken for sequencing was blood. CDR3 in amino acids: CASSLSGPLMGYTF. Here the CDR3 DNA reads TGTGCCAGCAGTTTATCGGGACCGCTCATGGGCTACACCTTC.